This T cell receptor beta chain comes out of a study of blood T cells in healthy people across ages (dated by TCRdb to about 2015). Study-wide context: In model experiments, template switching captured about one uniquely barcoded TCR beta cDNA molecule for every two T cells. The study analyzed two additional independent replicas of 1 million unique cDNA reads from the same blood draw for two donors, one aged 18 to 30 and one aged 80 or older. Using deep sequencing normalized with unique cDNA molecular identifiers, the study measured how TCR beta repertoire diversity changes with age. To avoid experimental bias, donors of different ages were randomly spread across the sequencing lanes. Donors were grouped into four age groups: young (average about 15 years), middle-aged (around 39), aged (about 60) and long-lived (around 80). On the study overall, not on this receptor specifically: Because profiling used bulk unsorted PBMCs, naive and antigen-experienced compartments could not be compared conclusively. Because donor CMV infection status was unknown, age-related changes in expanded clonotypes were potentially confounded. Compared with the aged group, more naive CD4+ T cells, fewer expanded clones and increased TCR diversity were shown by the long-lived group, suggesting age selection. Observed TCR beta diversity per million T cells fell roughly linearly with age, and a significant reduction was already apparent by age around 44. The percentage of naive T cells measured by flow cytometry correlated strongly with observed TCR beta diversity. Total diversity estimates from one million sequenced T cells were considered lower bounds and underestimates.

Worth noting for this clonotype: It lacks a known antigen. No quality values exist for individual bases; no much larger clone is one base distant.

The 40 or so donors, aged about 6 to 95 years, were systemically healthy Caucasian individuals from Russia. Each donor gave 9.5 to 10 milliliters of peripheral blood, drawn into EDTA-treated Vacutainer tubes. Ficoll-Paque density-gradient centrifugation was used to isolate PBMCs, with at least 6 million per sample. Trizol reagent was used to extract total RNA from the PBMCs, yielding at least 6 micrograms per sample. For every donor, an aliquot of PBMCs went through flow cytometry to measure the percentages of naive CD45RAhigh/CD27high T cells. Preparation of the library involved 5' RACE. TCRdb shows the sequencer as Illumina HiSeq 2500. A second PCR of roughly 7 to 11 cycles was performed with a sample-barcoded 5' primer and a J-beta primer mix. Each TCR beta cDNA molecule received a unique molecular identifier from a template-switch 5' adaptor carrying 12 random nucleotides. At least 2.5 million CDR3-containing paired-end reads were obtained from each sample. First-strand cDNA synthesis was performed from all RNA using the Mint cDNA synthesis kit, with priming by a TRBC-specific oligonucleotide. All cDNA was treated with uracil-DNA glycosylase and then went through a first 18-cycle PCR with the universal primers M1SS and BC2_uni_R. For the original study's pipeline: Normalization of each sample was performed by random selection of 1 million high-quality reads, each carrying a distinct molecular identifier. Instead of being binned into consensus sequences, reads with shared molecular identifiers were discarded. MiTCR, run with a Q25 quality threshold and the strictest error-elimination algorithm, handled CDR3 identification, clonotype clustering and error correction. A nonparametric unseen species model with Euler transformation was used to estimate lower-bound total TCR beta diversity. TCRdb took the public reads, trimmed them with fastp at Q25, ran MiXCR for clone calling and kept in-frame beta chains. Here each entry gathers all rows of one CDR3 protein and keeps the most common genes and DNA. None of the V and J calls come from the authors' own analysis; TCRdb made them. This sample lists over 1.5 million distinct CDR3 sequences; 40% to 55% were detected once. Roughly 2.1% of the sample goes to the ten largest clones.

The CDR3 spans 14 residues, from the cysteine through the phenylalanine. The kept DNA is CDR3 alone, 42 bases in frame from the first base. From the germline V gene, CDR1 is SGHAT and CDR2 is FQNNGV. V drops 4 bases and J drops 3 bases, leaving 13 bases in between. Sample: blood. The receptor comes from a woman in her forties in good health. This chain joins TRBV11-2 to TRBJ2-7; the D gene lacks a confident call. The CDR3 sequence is CASSWQAPSYEQYF. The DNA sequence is TGTGCCAGCAGCTGGCAGGCCCCCAGCTACGAGCAGTACTTC. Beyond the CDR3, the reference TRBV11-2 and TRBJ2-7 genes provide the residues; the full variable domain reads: EAGVAQSPRYKIIEKRQSVAFWCNPISGHATLYWYQQILGQGPKLLIQFQNNGVVDDSQLPKDRFSAERLKGVDSTLKIQPAKLEDSAVYLCASSWQAPSYEQYFGPGTRLTVT.